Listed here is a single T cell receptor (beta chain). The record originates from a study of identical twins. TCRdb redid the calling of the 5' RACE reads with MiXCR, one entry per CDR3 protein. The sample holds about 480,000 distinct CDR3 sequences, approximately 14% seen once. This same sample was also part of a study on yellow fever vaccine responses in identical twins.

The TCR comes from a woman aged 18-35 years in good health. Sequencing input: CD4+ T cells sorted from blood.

Written as DNA, the CDR3 is TGCAGTGCTAGCCGGGCACTTAGAGGGGAGCAGTACTTC. It translates to CSASRALRGEQYF. This chain connects TRBV20-1 to TRBJ2-7, with a tentative D call TRBD2 (5 bases). Per the germline V gene, CDR1 is DFQATT and CDR2 is SNEGSKA (reference sequence). Trimming stripped 3 bases from V and 7 bases from J, with 16 bases between. The CDR3 has 13 amino acids.